One sample yielded the 25 T cell receptor beta chains listed below, sequenced in a study of blood T cells in healthy people across ages. Using a J-beta primer mix together with a sample-barcoded 5' primer, a second PCR was run for 7 to 11 cycles. TCRdb re-analysed the 5' RACE reads in MiXCR, keeping a single row per CDR3 protein. Of 380,000 or so distinct CDR3 sequences in the sample, about 52% were seen once. What was sequenced was blood. The receptor source for this set is a man in his fifties or sixties in good health.

The genes are TRBV11-2 and TRBJ1-4, with 7 bases lining up with TRBD1. The CDR3 loop spans 15 amino acids. Germline assignment: CDR1 SGHAT and CDR2 FQNNGV. V lost 6 bases, J lost 8 bases, and 12 bases stayed unmatched. As DNA, the CDR3 is TGTGCCAGCAGAACAGGAGAGAACAGGGGAGAAAAACTGTTTTTT. This codes for CASRTGENRGEKLFF. Complete variable domain (other parts from reference TRBV11-2 and TRBJ1-4): EAGVAQSPRYKIIEKRQSVAFWCNPISGHATLYWYQQILGQGPKLLIQFQNNGVVDDSQLPKDRFSAERLKGVDSTLKIQPAKLEDSAVYLCASRTGENRGEKLFFGSGTQLSVL.

The V gene is TRBV6-2 or TRBV6-3, the J gene TRBJ2-1; tentative D call: TRBD2 (7 bases). Germline V lookup: CDR1 MNHEY, CDR2 SVGEGT. The CDR3 sequence is 15 residues long. Trimming shortened V by 6 bases and J by 3 bases, and 15 bases separated the two germline ends. Here the CDR3 reads CASREGGRVYNEQFF. In DNA, the CDR3 is TGTGCCAGCAGAGAGGGGGGGAGGGTCTACAATGAGCAGTTCTTC.

CDR3 nucleotide sequence: TGCAGTGCTAGAGAAGGGACCCAAGAGACCCAGTACTTC. Its translation is CSAREGTQETQYF. The chain is built from TRBV20-1 and TRBJ2-5; perhaps D is TRBD1 or TRBD2 (5 bases each). The germline V and J ends were trimmed by 0 bases and 1 base, with 6 bases remaining between them. Germline lookup yields CDR1 DFQATT and CDR2 SNEGSKA (reference sequence). This CDR3 contains 13 residues.

This rearrangement joins TRBV29-1 to TRBJ2-7, with D maybe TRBD1 (6 bases). Germline V CDR1 and CDR2: SQVTM, ANQGSEA. With 5 bases removed from V and 2 bases from J, the gap between germline ends came to 10 bases. The CDR3 totals 12 residues. CDR3 nucleotides: TGCAGCGTTCAGGACAGCCCCTACGAGCAGTACTTC. As protein: CSVQDSPYEQYF.

This clonotype was counted ten times or more. The chain links TRBV15 to TRBJ1-6, with TRBD1 as a possible D gene (6 bases). Germline V gene lookup returns CDR1 LNHNV and CDR2 YYDKDF (reference sequence). The length of the CDR3 is 16 residues. Trimming took off 0 bases at V and 7 bases at J, with 13 bases between the two ends. In DNA form, the CDR3 reads TGTGCCACCAGCAGAGATCTCCCGGACAGAAATTCACCCCTCCACTTT. It is translated as CATSRDLPDRNSPLHF.

The table lists this clonotype with many counts. This rearrangement joins TRBV5-1 to TRBJ2-5, with 7 nucleotides matching TRBD2. V trimming: 2 bases; J trimming: 1 base; junction bases outside the gene matches: 2. Germline assignment: CDR1 SGHRS and CDR2 YFSETQ. This CDR3 contains 14 residues. The CDR3 region is CASSLSGAQETQYF. The DNA of the CDR3 is TGCGCCAGCAGCTTAAGCGGGGCCCAAGAGACCCAGTACTTC.

This clonotype was detected a few times. CDR3 loop: CASSPTATHYEQYF. The CDR3 DNA reads TGTGCCAGCAGCCCTACCGCGACCCACTACGAGCAGTACTTC. This sequence joins TRBV7-2 and TRBJ2-7; D call uncertain. CDR3 size: 14 residues. Trimming took off 5 bases at V and 3 bases at J, with 14 bases between the two ends. Germline V CDR1 and CDR2: SGHTA, FQGNSA.

The V call is TRBV20-1, the J call TRBJ2-4, with D possibly TRBD1 on 5 matching bases. TRBJ2-7 explains the end of the DNA better; the J call may be wrong. The CDR3 consists of 12 residues. Germline V gene sequence: CDR1 DFQATT, CDR2 SNEGSKA (reference sequence). The CDR3 DNA reads TGCAGTGCTAGTCAGGGAACCAACGAGCAGTACTTC. Its translation is CSASQGTNEQYF.

In its sample, this clonotype was seen a few times. The rearrangement links TRBV5-1 to TRBJ2-7; D unresolved. CDR1 is SGHRS and CDR2 is YFSETQ in the germline V gene. The CDR3 length is 13 residues. V was clipped by 0 bases and J by 3 bases, with 7 bases between them. The CDR3 loop is CASSLAPFYEQYF. The DNA for the CDR3 is TGCGCCAGCAGCTTGGCGCCATTCTACGAGCAGTACTTC. Filled out from reference TRBV5-1 and TRBJ2-7, the complete variable domain reads KAGVTQTPRYLIKTRGQQVTLSCSPISGHRSVSWYQQTPGQGLQFLFEYFSETQRNKGNFPGRFSGRQFSNSRSEMNVSTLELGDSALYLCASSLAPFYEQYFGPGTRLTVT.

This clonotype was seen a few times. V and J are TRBV4-2 and TRBJ2-3; 11 nucleotides line up with TRBD2. Trimming removed 1 base from V and 1 base from J; junction bases left unmatched: 7. CDR3 length equals 18 residues. The germline gives CDR1 LGHNA, CDR2 YNFKEQ. The CDR3, as DNA: TGTGCCAGCAGCCAAGCGAAGGGGACTAGCGGTCGCACAGATACGCAGTATTTT. Translating it yields CASSQAKGTSGRTDTQYF.

This clonotype showed up just a few times. J is TRBJ2-1 and V is TRBV20-1; 8 bases fit TRBD2. The germline V gene encodes CDR1 DFQATT and CDR2 SNEGSKA (reference sequence). This CDR3 has 14 amino acids. V shed 8 bases and J 7 bases; nucleotides not matched to a gene: 13. The CDR3: CSPGLSGGQNEQFF. The CDR3 DNA is TGCAGTCCTGGGCTATCGGGGGGGCAAAATGAGCAGTTCTTC.

J is TRBJ2-5 and V is TRBV20-1, with 7 bases matching TRBD1. Germline CDR1 reads DFQATT; CDR2 reads SNEGSKA (reference sequence). The CDR3 is 14 residues long. After removal of 1 base from V and 2 bases from J, the junction contained 4 bases not matched to a gene. The DNA of the CDR3 is TGCAGTGCTAGAGCTCCGACAGGGCAAGAGACCCAGTACTTC. Amino acids: CSARAPTGQETQYF.

This clonotype has ten or more counts. The chain recombines TRBV11-2 with TRBJ2-7; 12 bases match TRBD1. Trimming removed 3 bases from V and 7 bases from J; junction bases left unmatched: 13. Germline V CDR1 and CDR2: SGHAT, FQNNGV. The CDR3 has 17 residues. CDR3 sequence (DNA): TGTGCCAGCAGCTTCCGCCCTATGGGACAGGGGGCGTTTGAGCAGTACTTC. It yields the protein CASSFRPMGQGAFEQYF.

This clonotype was recorded at least ten times. V is TRBV28 and J is TRBJ2-1; tentative D call: TRBD1 (6 bases). V was cut by 5 bases and J by 0 bases, with 17 bases left in between. Germline CDR1 reads MDHEN; CDR2 reads SYDVKM. This CDR3 has 17 residues. CDR3 in amino acids: CASSRDTGTNSYNEQFF. In nucleotides, the CDR3 is TGTGCCAGCAGTCGGGACACCGGAACAAACTCCTACAATGAGCAGTTCTTC.

This rearrangement joins TRBV10-2 to TRBJ2-7; 11 positions agree with TRBD2. The DNA end is a closer match to TRBJ2-5, so the J assignment may be wrong. In germline, CDR1 is WSHSY, CDR2 SAAADI. This CDR3 comprises 15 residues. The CDR3 is CASSASGGTEETQYF. DNA for the CDR3: TGCGCCAGCTCGGCTAGCGGGGGGACCGAGGAGACCCAGTACTTC.

The chain is built from TRBV6-5 and TRBJ2-3; 9 bases line up with TRBD1. This CDR3 contains 14 residues. The ends lost 6 bases at V and 10 bases at J; junction bases unmatched: 11. Germline-derived CDR1 and CDR2 are MNHEY and SVGAGI. CDR3 sequence (DNA): TGTGCCAGCAGGGCCCCCGGGACAGGGACCGCGCAGTATTTT. As protein: CASRAPGTGTAQYF.

J is TRBJ2-7 and V is TRBV4-3, with 8 bases identical to TRBD1. The CDR3 covers 15 residues. The germline CDR1 and CDR2 sequences are LGHNA and YSLEER. The junction had 3 bases not matched to a gene; V was cut back by 0 bases and J by 2 bases. CDR3 DNA sequence: TGCGCCAGCAGCCAAGAGGACAGGGCTCCCTACGAGCAGTACTTC. Protein sequence: CASSQEDRAPYEQYF.

The rearrangement uses TRBV28 and TRBJ2-5, with 9 bases lining up with TRBD2. Germline loops: CDR1 MDHEN, CDR2 SYDVKM. This CDR3 comprises 15 residues. V dropped 6 bases and J dropped 4; count of bases not matched to a gene: 9. CDR3 loop: CASSRSGGLGETQYF. The CDR3 coding sequence is TGTGCCAGCAGCCGAAGCGGGGGGCTAGGAGAGACCCAGTACTTC.

The rearrangement uses TRBV20-1 and TRBJ1-1; 8 bases are shared with TRBD1. The germline V gene encodes CDR1 DFQATT and CDR2 SNEGSKA (reference sequence). Germline trimming cut 4 bases from V and 1 base from J; bases unmatched to any gene: 14. This CDR3 is 17 amino acids long. The CDR3 region has the DNA TGCAGTGCTACCAGCTCCGGGACAGGTCGTTGGAACACTGAAGCTTTCTTT. Protein: CSATSSGTGRWNTEAFF.

V usage is TRBV29-1 and J usage is TRBJ2-3; D may be TRBD1 or TRBD2 (5 bases each). Germline V lookup: CDR1 SQVTM, CDR2 ANQGSEA. CDR3 length: 14 amino acids. Trimming cost V 3 bases and J 2 bases, with 12 bases left between them. The CDR3 region is CSVDYRDHTDTQYF. The DNA of the CDR3 is TGCAGCGTTGACTACCGGGACCACACAGATACGCAGTATTTT.

Of note for this clonotype: A junction end diverges from the germline sequence, so it may reflect a read error. This chain connects TRBV7-2 to TRBJ2-1; a weak D match, TRBD2 (5 bases). CDR1 SGHTA and CDR2 FQGNSA come from the germline V gene. CDR3 length: 13 residues. The chain's CDR3 is CASSPDSHNEQFF. The CDR3 nucleotides read TGTGCCAGCAGCCCGGACTCCCACAATGAGCAGTTCTTC.

The V and J genes are TRBV28 and TRBJ1-1; tentatively, D is TRBD1 (6 bases). Germline CDR1 and CDR2: MDHEN and SYDVKM. V was clipped by 11 bases and J by 1 base, with 14 bases between them. The CDR3 is 13 amino acids. As DNA, the CDR3 is TGTGCCCACGCAGGGGCCGAGAACACTGAAGCTTTCTTT. It is translated as CAHAGAENTEAFF.

The genes are TRBV29-1 and TRBJ1-5, with D uncertain. This CDR3 is 12 amino acids long. Germline V gene sequence: CDR1 SQVTM, CDR2 ANQGSEA. V was cut by 5 bases and J by 0 bases, with 5 bases left in between. CDR3 in DNA: TGCAGCGTTCGGTATAGCAATCAGCCCCAGCATTTT. Protein product: CSVRYSNQPQHF.

There are a few counts of this clonotype. This sequence joins TRBV6-2 or TRBV6-3 and TRBJ2-3, with D possibly matching TRBD1 (6 bases). This CDR3 spans 15 amino acids. With 5 bases removed from V and 7 bases from J, the gap between germline ends came to 19 bases. Germline V gene data show CDR1 as MNHEY and CDR2 as SVGEGT. The CDR3 here is CASSATGTNSNTQYF. CDR3 in DNA: TGTGCCAGCAGTGCCACCGGGACAAACAGCAATACGCAGTATTTT.

The CDR3 sequence: CASSLGTGGSGANVLTF. The DNA of the CDR3 is TGTGCCAGCAGCTTGGGGACAGGGGGCTCTGGGGCCAACGTCCTGACTTTC. The chain has TRBV11-2 and TRBJ2-6; 11 nucleotides align to TRBD1. The CDR3 is made up of 17 amino acids. J lost 0 bases, V lost 3 bases, and 1 base had no gene match. CDR1 is SGHAT and CDR2 is FQNNGV in the germline V gene.